What follows are 4 T cell receptor beta chains derived from one specimen sequenced in a study of molecular identifiers for immune sequencing clone quantification. Each CDR3 protein is one row after TCRdb ran MiXCR on the PCR reads. The sample lists about 640,000 distinct CDR3 sequences; 15% to 20% were seen once. The sample comprised naive CD8+ T cells from blood, with Jurkat cell RNA spiked in. Sample subset: FACS-sorted CD8+CD4-CCR7+CD45RA+ naive T cells. Receptors were obtained from a human donor in good health. Some libraries in this study had Jurkat cell RNA spiked in.

The chain employs TRBV10-2 and TRBJ1-1; D not certain. Germline V CDR1 and CDR2: WSHSY, SAAADI. The CDR3 sequence is 15 residues long. Between the trimmed V and J ends, which lost 3 bases and 1 base, there was a span of 12 bases. The CDR3 DNA is TGCGCCAGCAGTGATTTGAATGGTGAGAACACTGAAGCTTTCTTT. As protein: CASSDLNGENTEAFF.

Many counts were recorded for this clonotype. J is TRBJ2-3 and V is TRBV21-1. TRBV21-1 corresponds to a pseudogene. This CDR3 is built from 14 residues. CDR3: CASSKVEHTDTQYF. For the CDR3, the DNA is TGTGCCAGCAGCAAAGTTGAACACACAGATACGCAGTATTTT.

The sample holds many counts of this clonotype. The chain employs TRBV7-9 and TRBJ2-7; the D is unclear. This CDR3 has 15 amino acids. The germline V and J ends were trimmed by 3 bases and 5 bases, with 17 bases remaining between them. Germline V CDR1 and CDR2: SEHNR, FQNEAQ (reference sequence). The CDR3 protein is CASSLFLDPRNEQYF. Here the CDR3 DNA reads TGTGCCAGCAGCTTGTTCTTGGACCCTAGGAACGAGCAGTACTTC.

V gene TRBV14 combines with J gene TRBJ2-1; D may be TRBD1 (6 bases). Trimming left V 4 bases short and J 7 bases short, with 17 bases between. The CDR3 contains 15 residues. In germline, CDR1 is SGHDN, CDR2 FVKESK. The CDR3 sequence is CASSLVTGIVNEQFF. In nucleotides, the CDR3 is TGTGCCAGCAGCCTAGTCACAGGGATAGTAAATGAGCAGTTCTTC.